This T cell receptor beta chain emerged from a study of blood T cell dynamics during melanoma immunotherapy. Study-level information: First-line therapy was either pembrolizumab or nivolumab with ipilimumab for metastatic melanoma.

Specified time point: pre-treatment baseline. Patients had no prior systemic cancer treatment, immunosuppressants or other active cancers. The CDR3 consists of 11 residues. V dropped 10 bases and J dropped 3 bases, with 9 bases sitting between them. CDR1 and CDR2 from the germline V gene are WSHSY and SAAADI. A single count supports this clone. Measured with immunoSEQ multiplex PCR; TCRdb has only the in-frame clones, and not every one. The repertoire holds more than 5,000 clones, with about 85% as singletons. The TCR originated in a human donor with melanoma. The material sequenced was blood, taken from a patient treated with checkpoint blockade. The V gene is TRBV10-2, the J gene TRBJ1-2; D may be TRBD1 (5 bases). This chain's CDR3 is CATIRDYGYTF. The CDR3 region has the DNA TGCGCCACCATCAGGGACTATGGCTACACCTTC.